The 5 T cell receptor beta chains below come from one sample, sequenced in a study of T cell changes during pregnancy in multiple sclerosis. Repertoires were generated with immunoSEQ multiplex PCR, while TCRdb's copy carries only in-frame clones and drops some. The sample has 60,000 to 75,000 clones; under 95% are singletons. The sequences come from peripheral blood, collected after pregnancy. The receptors were gathered from a female donor with multiple sclerosis, enrolled in a pregnancy study.

The chain combines TRBV11-1 with TRBJ2-7; 9 nucleotides align to TRBD2. V trimming: 4 bases; J trimming: 7 bases; junction bases outside the gene matches: 11. This CDR3 region has 15 residues. Germline V CDR1 and CDR2: SGHAT, FQDESV (reference sequence). The CDR3 DNA is TGTGCCAGCAGCTCCCTTGGGCTAGCGGGATGGGAGCAGTACTTC. As protein: CASSSLGLAGWEQYF.

V usage is TRBV19 and J usage is TRBJ1-2, with D maybe TRBD1 (6 bases). CDR3 size: 13 residues. The germline gives CDR1 LNHDA, CDR2 SQIVND (reference sequence). V lost 9 bases, J lost 4 bases, and 15 bases lay in between. The chain's CDR3 is CARTYRVFYGYTF. The CDR3 bases are TGTGCCAGAACATACAGGGTCTTCTATGGCTACACCTTC.

The V call is TRBV2, the J call TRBJ2-7; 7 nucleotides line up with TRBD1. The CDR3 has 17 residues. With 6 bases clipped from V and 3 bases from J, the junction kept 17 bases outside the gene matches. Germline values: CDR1 SNHLY, CDR2 FYNNEI. CDR3 sequence (DNA): TGTGCCAGCAGCTACTATGGGACAGCTCGCGGGCTCTACGAGCAGTACTTC. Amino acids: CASSYYGTARGLYEQYF.

The V call is TRBV7-9, the J call TRBJ1-1; TRBD1 is a possible D gene (5 bases). Germline CDR1 SEHNR, CDR2 FQNEAQ (reference sequence). Between the trimmed V and J ends, which lost 3 bases and 5 bases, there was a span of 13 bases. This CDR3 region has 14 residues. This CDR3 reads CASSFSTGGTEAFF. The CDR3 DNA reads TGTGCCAGCAGCTTTTCGACCGGGGGGACTGAAGCTTTCTTT. The full variable domain, rest sourced from reference TRBV7-9 and TRBJ1-1, is DTGVSQNPRHKITKRGQNVTFRCDPISEHNRLYWYRQTLGQGPEFLTYFQNEAQLEKSRLLSDRFSAERPKGSFSTLEIQRTEQGDSAMYLCASSFSTGGTEAFFGQGTRLTVV.

This sequence joins TRBV27 and TRBJ1-5; 7 bases line up with TRBD1. The V gene's germline CDR1 is MNHEY and CDR2 SMNVEV (reference sequence). V shed 5 bases and J 2 bases; nucleotides not matched to a gene: 9. This CDR3 comprises 16 residues. The CDR3: CASSPPPQGGNQPQHF. DNA for the CDR3: TGTGCCAGCAGTCCTCCACCCCAGGGGGGCAATCAGCCCCAGCATTTT.